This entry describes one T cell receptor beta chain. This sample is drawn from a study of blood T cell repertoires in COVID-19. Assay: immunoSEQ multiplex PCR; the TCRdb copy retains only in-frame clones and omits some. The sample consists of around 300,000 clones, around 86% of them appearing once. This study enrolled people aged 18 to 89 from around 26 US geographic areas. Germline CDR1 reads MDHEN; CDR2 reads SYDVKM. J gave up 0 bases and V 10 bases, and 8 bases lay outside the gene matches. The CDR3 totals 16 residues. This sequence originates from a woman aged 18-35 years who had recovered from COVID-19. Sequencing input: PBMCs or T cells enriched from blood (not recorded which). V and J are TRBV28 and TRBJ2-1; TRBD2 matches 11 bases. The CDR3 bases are TGTGCCACCCTAGCGGGAGGACGTAGCTCCTACAATGAGCAGTTCTTC. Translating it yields CATLAGGRSSYNEQFF.